This is a list of T cell receptor beta chains from one sample in a study of CD4+ T cells in melanoma. This table comes from immunoSEQ multiplex PCR, and its TCRdb copy is limited to in-frame clones, with some not included. The sample shows approximately 47,000 clones, roughly 89% of them seen only once. Sequenced material: peripheral blood. The receptors come from a human donor with melanoma. Both conserved end residues are part of each CDR3. The order of the fields is J gene, clone size, CDR3 length, V gene, D gene, CDR3 protein, CDR3 DNA. The D gene is left open where the match is weak. Clone sizes are given selectively: once, few, many, or a class where the clone is expanded.

J gene: TRBJ1-5; clone size: .; CDR3 length: 13; V gene: TRBV6-5; D gene: .; CDR3 protein: CASGPGSIQPQHF; CDR3 DNA: TGTGCCAGCGGCCCGGGGTCCATTCAGCCCCAGCATTTT
J gene: TRBJ1-2; clone size: once; CDR3 length: 14; V gene: TRBV25-1; D gene: .; CDR3 protein: CASSPLNHLGGYTF; CDR3 DNA: TGTGCCAGCAGTCCTCTTAATCATTTGGGGGGCTACACCTTC
J gene: TRBJ2-1; clone size: .; CDR3 length: 16; V gene: TRBV2; D gene: .; CDR3 protein: CASSDWGPSSYNEQFF; CDR3 DNA: TGTGCCAGCAGTGACTGGGGACCGAGCTCCTACAATGAGCAGTTCTTC
J gene: TRBJ2-2; clone size: .; CDR3 length: 15; V gene: TRBV11-2; D gene: .; CDR3 protein: CASSLGTFITGELFF; CDR3 DNA: TGTGCCAGCAGCTTAGGAACTTTTATCACCGGGGAGCTGTTTTTT
J gene: TRBJ2-1; clone size: .; CDR3 length: 16; V gene: TRBV28; D gene: TRBD2; CDR3 protein: CASSLAGGSSYNEQFF; CDR3 DNA: TGTGCCAGCAGCCTAGCGGGGGGGAGCTCCTACAATGAGCAGTTCTTC
J gene: TRBJ1-2; clone size: .; CDR3 length: 13; V gene: TRBV7-9; D gene: .; CDR3 protein: CASSDTGYYGYTF; CDR3 DNA: TGTGCCAGCAGCGATACGGGCTACTATGGCTACACCTTC
J gene: TRBJ2-5; clone size: .; CDR3 length: 17; V gene: TRBV19; D gene: .; CDR3 protein: CASSDWGARVVTETQYF; CDR3 DNA: TGTGCCAGTAGCGATTGGGGGGCCAGGGTAGTGACGGAGACCCAGTACTTC
J gene: TRBJ2-2; clone size: .; CDR3 length: 12; V gene: TRBV11-2; D gene: .; CDR3 protein: CASSFNDGELFF; CDR3 DNA: TGTGCCAGCAGCTTTAACGACGGGGAGCTGTTTTTT
J gene: TRBJ1-1; clone size: .; CDR3 length: 15; V gene: TRBV28; D gene: .; CDR3 protein: CASSPVQGLNTEAFF; CDR3 DNA: TGTGCCAGCAGTCCAGTACAGGGATTAAACACTGAAGCTTTCTTT
J gene: TRBJ2-3; clone size: once; CDR3 length: 14; V gene: TRBV5-4; D gene: TRBD2; CDR3 protein: CASSWGGGTDTQYF; CDR3 DNA: TGTGCCAGCAGCTGGGGAGGGGGCACAGATACGCAGTATTTT
J gene: TRBJ1-2; clone size: .; CDR3 length: 11; V gene: TRBV9; D gene: .; CDR3 protein: CASSVYSSYTF; CDR3 DNA: TGTGCCAGCAGCGTCTACTCCAGCTACACCTTC
J gene: TRBJ2-3; clone size: once; CDR3 length: 15; V gene: TRBV28; D gene: TRBD1; CDR3 protein: CASSLGRGHSDTQYF; CDR3 DNA: TGTGCCAGCAGTTTAGGCAGGGGGCACTCAGATACGCAGTATTTT
J gene: TRBJ2-7; clone size: .; CDR3 length: 15; V gene: TRBV7-7; D gene: TRBD2; CDR3 protein: CASSLGGGEFDEQYF; CDR3 DNA: TGTGCTAGCAGCTTGGGCGGGGGGGAATTCGACGAGCAGTACTTC
J gene: TRBJ1-1; clone size: .; CDR3 length: 15; V gene: TRBV6-5; D gene: TRBD1; CDR3 protein: CASRSPRTGGTEAFF; CDR3 DNA: TGTGCCAGCAGATCTCCGCGGACAGGGGGCACTGAAGCTTTCTTT
J gene: TRBJ1-2; clone size: .; CDR3 length: 14; V gene: TRBV5-4; D gene: .; CDR3 protein: CASSLAWGNYGYTF; CDR3 DNA: TGTGCCAGCAGCTTGGCCTGGGGAAACTATGGCTACACCTTC
J gene: TRBJ2-5; clone size: once; CDR3 length: 15; V gene: TRBV19; D gene: .; CDR3 protein: CASSIGNSNRETQYF; CDR3 DNA: TGTGCCAGTAGTATTGGAAACAGCAACCGGGAGACCCAGTACTTC
J gene: TRBJ1-4; clone size: .; CDR3 length: 15; V gene: TRBV2; D gene: TRBD1; CDR3 protein: CASRTGGMTNEKLFF; CDR3 DNA: TGTGCCTCCCGGACAGGGGGCATGACTAATGAAAAACTGTTTTTT
J gene: TRBJ2-7; clone size: few; CDR3 length: 14; V gene: TRBV18; D gene: .; CDR3 protein: CASSPPEGPYEQYF; CDR3 DNA: TGTGCCAGCTCACCACCGGAGGGCCCGTACGAGCAGTACTTC
J gene: TRBJ1-2; clone size: .; CDR3 length: 10; V gene: TRBV30; D gene: .; CDR3 protein: CAWRSPDYTF; CDR3 DNA: TGTGCCTGGAGGTCGCCAGACTACACCTTC
J gene: TRBJ1-5; clone size: .; CDR3 length: 18; V gene: TRBV11-3; D gene: TRBD1; CDR3 protein: CASSLVSGTAQSNQPQHF; CDR3 DNA: TGTGCCAGCAGCTTAGTATCGGGGACAGCACAAAGCAATCAGCCCCAGCATTTT
J gene: TRBJ1-1; clone size: few; CDR3 length: 14; V gene: TRBV4-3; D gene: .; CDR3 protein: CASSLIRQNTEAFF; CDR3 DNA: TGCGCCAGCAGCCTCATCAGACAGAACACTGAAGCTTTCTTT
J gene: TRBJ2-3; clone size: .; CDR3 length: 13; V gene: TRBV29-1; D gene: TRBD1; CDR3 protein: CSVGRQGTDTQYF; CDR3 DNA: TGCAGCGTTGGCAGACAGGGGACGGATACGCAGTATTTT
J gene: TRBJ1-2; clone size: .; CDR3 length: 13; V gene: TRBV18; D gene: .; CDR3 protein: CASSVREAEGYTF; CDR3 DNA: TGTGCCAGCTCTGTCCGGGAAGCTGAAGGCTACACCTTC
J gene: TRBJ2-5; clone size: .; CDR3 length: 16; V gene: TRBV5-1; D gene: TRBD1; CDR3 protein: CASSPTAGGSVETQYF; CDR3 DNA: TGCGCCAGCAGTCCCACTGCAGGGGGTTCGGTGGAGACCCAGTACTTC
J gene: TRBJ1-2; clone size: .; CDR3 length: 17; V gene: TRBV4-2; D gene: .; CDR3 protein: CASSHSPTGGSNYGYTF; CDR3 DNA: TGTGCCAGCAGCCACTCGCCCACTGGTGGGTCCAACTATGGCTACACCTTC
J gene: TRBJ2-7; clone size: .; CDR3 length: 14; V gene: TRBV5-5; D gene: .; CDR3 protein: CASSFRGPTYEQYF; CDR3 DNA: TGTGCCAGCAGCTTCCGGGGACCGACCTACGAGCAGTACTTC
J gene: TRBJ2-7; clone size: .; CDR3 length: 14; V gene: TRBV14; D gene: TRBD1; CDR3 protein: CASSEGQGSLEQYF; CDR3 DNA: TGTGCCAGCAGCGAGGGACAGGGCAGTTTGGAGCAGTACTTC
J gene: TRBJ2-7; clone size: .; CDR3 length: 15; V gene: TRBV5-1; D gene: .; CDR3 protein: CASSLEGRGGYEQYF; CDR3 DNA: TGCGCCAGCAGCTTGGAGGGCAGGGGGGGATACGAGCAGTACTTC
J gene: TRBJ1-5; clone size: .; CDR3 length: 14; V gene: TRBV7-9; D gene: .; CDR3 protein: CASSPGEFSQPQHF; CDR3 DNA: TGTGCCAGCAGTCCCGGGGAGTTCAGTCAGCCCCAGCATTTT
J gene: TRBJ1-2; clone size: .; CDR3 length: 13; V gene: TRBV28; D gene: .; CDR3 protein: CASSAGENYGYTF; CDR3 DNA: TGTGCCAGCAGTGCAGGGGAGAACTATGGCTACACCTTC
J gene: TRBJ2-7; clone size: once; CDR3 length: 17; V gene: TRBV5-6; D gene: TRBD1; CDR3 protein: CASSLAVLRTGPYEQYF; CDR3 DNA: TGTGCCAGCAGCTTGGCGGTCTTGAGGACAGGGCCCTACGAGCAGTACTTC
J gene: TRBJ2-4; clone size: .; CDR3 length: 10; V gene: TRBV10-1; D gene: .; CDR3 protein: CASREDIQYF; CDR3 DNA: TGCGCCAGCAGGGAGGACATTCAGTACTTC
J gene: TRBJ2-7; clone size: .; CDR3 length: 13; V gene: TRBV30; D gene: TRBD2; CDR3 protein: CAWSVAGAYEQYF; CDR3 DNA: TGTGCCTGGAGTGTAGCGGGGGCCTACGAGCAGTACTTC
J gene: TRBJ2-5; clone size: once; CDR3 length: 16; V gene: TRBV7-8; D gene: TRBD1; CDR3 protein: CASSLGTAGAWETQYF; CDR3 DNA: TGTGCCAGCAGCCTCGGGACAGCCGGGGCGTGGGAGACCCAGTACTTC
J gene: TRBJ1-2; clone size: .; CDR3 length: 16; V gene: TRBV5-1; D gene: .; CDR3 protein: CASSLGGGSSNYGYTF; CDR3 DNA: TGCGCCAGCAGCTTGGGGGGGGGCTCGTCTAACTATGGCTACACCTTC
J gene: TRBJ2-7; clone size: few; CDR3 length: 15; V gene: TRBV7-9; D gene: .; CDR3 protein: CASSPQGGWSYEQYF; CDR3 DNA: TGTGCCAGCAGCCCCCAGGGTGGGTGGTCCTACGAGCAGTACTTC
J gene: TRBJ2-1; clone size: .; CDR3 length: 15; V gene: TRBV9; D gene: .; CDR3 protein: CASSVAGGDYNEQFF; CDR3 DNA: TGTGCCAGCAGCGTAGCTGGCGGGGACTACAATGAGCAGTTCTTC
J gene: TRBJ2-5; clone size: .; CDR3 length: 15; V gene: TRBV29-1; D gene: TRBD1; CDR3 protein: CSVDWTGGPQETQYF; CDR3 DNA: TGCAGCGTAGATTGGACAGGGGGCCCCCAAGAGACCCAGTACTTC
J gene: TRBJ1-2; clone size: .; CDR3 length: 12; V gene: TRBV2; D gene: .; CDR3 protein: CASRPSDYGYTF; CDR3 DNA: TGTGCCAGCCGACCTTCCGACTATGGCTACACCTTC
J gene: TRBJ1-3; clone size: .; CDR3 length: 14; V gene: TRBV6-5; D gene: .; CDR3 protein: CASSYGSPGNTIYF; CDR3 DNA: TGTGCCAGCAGTTACGGCAGCCCTGGAAACACCATATATTTT
J gene: TRBJ2-3; clone size: .; CDR3 length: 15; V gene: TRBV7-9; D gene: .; CDR3 protein: CASGGRRHLTDTQYF; CDR3 DNA: TGTGCCAGCGGAGGCAGGCGCCATCTCACAGATACGCAGTATTTT
J gene: TRBJ1-3; clone size: .; CDR3 length: 16; V gene: TRBV6-6; D gene: .; CDR3 protein: CASSYPGGVSGNTIYF; CDR3 DNA: TGTGCCAGCAGTTACCCAGGCGGGGTCTCTGGAAACACCATATATTTT
J gene: TRBJ2-1; clone size: .; CDR3 length: 13; V gene: TRBV2; D gene: .; CDR3 protein: CASSENGQGRQFF; CDR3 DNA: TGTGCCAGCAGTGAAAATGGCCAGGGAAGGCAGTTCTTC
J gene: TRBJ1-3; clone size: .; CDR3 length: 14; V gene: TRBV2; D gene: TRBD1; CDR3 protein: CASGASQGANTIYF; CDR3 DNA: TGTGCCAGCGGAGCCTCGCAGGGGGCAAACACCATATATTTT
J gene: TRBJ1-1; clone size: .; CDR3 length: 14; V gene: TRBV7-8; D gene: .; CDR3 protein: CASSLASLGTEAFF; CDR3 DNA: TGTGCCAGCAGCTTAGCTTCTCTTGGGACTGAAGCTTTCTTT
J gene: TRBJ1-5; clone size: .; CDR3 length: 14; V gene: TRBV10-3; D gene: .; CDR3 protein: CAISDWGAAQPQHF; CDR3 DNA: TGTGCCATCAGTGATTGGGGTGCCGCTCAGCCCCAGCATTTT
J gene: TRBJ1-5; clone size: .; CDR3 length: 12; V gene: TRBV30; D gene: .; CDR3 protein: CAWSGPGGPQHF; CDR3 DNA: TGTGCCTGGAGCGGACCCGGGGGGCCCCAGCATTTT
J gene: TRBJ1-2; clone size: .; CDR3 length: 14; V gene: TRBV6-5; D gene: TRBD1; CDR3 protein: CASSYGQGAYGYTF; CDR3 DNA: TGTGCCAGCAGTTACGGACAGGGGGCGTATGGCTACACCTTC
J gene: TRBJ1-5; clone size: few; CDR3 length: 14; V gene: TRBV7-9; D gene: .; CDR3 protein: CASSLPFSNQPQHF; CDR3 DNA: TGTGCCAGCAGCCTTCCCTTTAGCAATCAGCCCCAGCATTTT
J gene: TRBJ2-3; clone size: .; CDR3 length: 16; V gene: TRBV21-1; D gene: .; CDR3 protein: CASSNWPGEHTDTQYF; CDR3 DNA: TGTGCCAGCAGCAACTGGCCGGGGGAACACACAGATACGCAGTATTTT
J gene: TRBJ1-1; clone size: once; CDR3 length: 16; V gene: TRBV28; D gene: .; CDR3 protein: CASSSPGSLGNTEAFF; CDR3 DNA: TGTGCCAGCAGTTCCCCGGGCAGCCTGGGGAACACTGAAGCTTTCTTT
J gene: TRBJ1-1; clone size: .; CDR3 length: 16; V gene: TRBV6-9; D gene: TRBD1; CDR3 protein: CASSYERQGLNTEAFF; CDR3 DNA: TGTGCCAGCAGTTATGAGAGACAGGGTCTTAACACTGAAGCTTTCTTT
J gene: TRBJ1-1; clone size: .; CDR3 length: 13; V gene: TRBV19; D gene: .; CDR3 protein: CASSRAMNTEAFF; CDR3 DNA: TGTGCCAGTAGTAGGGCTATGAACACTGAAGCTTTCTTT
J gene: TRBJ2-1; clone size: .; CDR3 length: 12; V gene: TRBV30; D gene: .; CDR3 protein: CAWSIMGNEQFF; CDR3 DNA: TGTGCCTGGTCTATTATGGGAAATGAGCAGTTCTTC
J gene: TRBJ2-1; clone size: .; CDR3 length: 16; V gene: TRBV4-1; D gene: .; CDR3 protein: CASSQEGRSGWGEQFF; CDR3 DNA: TGCGCCAGCAGCCAAGAGGGAAGGTCCGGGTGGGGTGAGCAGTTCTTC
J gene: TRBJ2-1; clone size: .; CDR3 length: 15; V gene: TRBV7-7; D gene: TRBD1; CDR3 protein: CASSLGGGRSNEQFF; CDR3 DNA: TGTGCTAGCAGCTTAGGGGGCGGGCGAAGCAATGAGCAGTTCTTC
J gene: TRBJ1-2; clone size: .; CDR3 length: 13; V gene: TRBV7-9; D gene: TRBD1; CDR3 protein: CASSLGQGYGYTF; CDR3 DNA: TGTGCCAGCAGCTTGGGACAGGGTTATGGCTACACCTTC
J gene: TRBJ2-1; clone size: .; CDR3 length: 13; V gene: TRBV6-5; D gene: .; CDR3 protein: CASRTHSYNEQFF; CDR3 DNA: TGTGCCAGCAGGACCCACAGCTACAATGAGCAGTTCTTC
J gene: TRBJ2-1; clone size: .; CDR3 length: 14; V gene: TRBV7-9; D gene: TRBD2; CDR3 protein: CASDLAGAYNEQFF; CDR3 DNA: TGTGCCAGCGACCTAGCGGGGGCATACAATGAGCAGTTCTTC
J gene: TRBJ1-2; clone size: .; CDR3 length: 15; V gene: TRBV7-2; D gene: .; CDR3 protein: CASSLKVSVGYGYTF; CDR3 DNA: TGTGCCAGCAGCTTAAAGGTCAGCGTGGGGTATGGCTACACCTTC